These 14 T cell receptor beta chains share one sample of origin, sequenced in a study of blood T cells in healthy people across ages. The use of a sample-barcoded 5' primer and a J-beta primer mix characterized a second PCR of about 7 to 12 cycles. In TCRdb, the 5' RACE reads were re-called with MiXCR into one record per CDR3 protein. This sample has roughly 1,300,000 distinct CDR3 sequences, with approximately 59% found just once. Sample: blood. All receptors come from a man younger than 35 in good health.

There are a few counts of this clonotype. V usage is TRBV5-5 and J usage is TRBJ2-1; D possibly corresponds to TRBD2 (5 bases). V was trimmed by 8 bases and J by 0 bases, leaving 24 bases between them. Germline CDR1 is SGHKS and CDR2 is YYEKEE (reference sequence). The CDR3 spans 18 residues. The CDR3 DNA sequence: TGTGCCAGTCTGCCCTCTCACCCAGCGGATCTCTCCTACAATGAGCAGTTCTTC. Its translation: CASLPSHPADLSYNEQFF. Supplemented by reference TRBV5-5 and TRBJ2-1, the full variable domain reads DAGVTQSPTHLIKTRGQQVTLRCSPISGHKSVSWYQQVLGQGPQFIFQYYEKEERGRGNFPDRFSARQFPNYSSELNVNALLLGDSALYLCASLPSHPADLSYNEQFFGPGTRLTVL.

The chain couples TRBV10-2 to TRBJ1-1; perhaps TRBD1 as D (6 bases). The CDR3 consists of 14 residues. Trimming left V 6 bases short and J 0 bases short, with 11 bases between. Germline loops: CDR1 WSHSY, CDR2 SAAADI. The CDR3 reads CASSGGEMNTEAFF. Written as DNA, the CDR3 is TGCGCCAGCAGCGGGGGCGAGATGAACACTGAAGCTTTCTTT.

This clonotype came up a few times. The CDR3 sequence: CASSLYGQGGEKLFF. CDR3 in DNA: TGTGCCAGCAGTCTCTATGGGCAAGGAGGTGAAAAACTGTTTTTT. The chain couples TRBV12-3 or TRBV12-4 to TRBJ1-4, with unresolved D. There are 15 residues in the CDR3. Trimming took 5 bases from V and 7 from J, leaving 17 bases between them.

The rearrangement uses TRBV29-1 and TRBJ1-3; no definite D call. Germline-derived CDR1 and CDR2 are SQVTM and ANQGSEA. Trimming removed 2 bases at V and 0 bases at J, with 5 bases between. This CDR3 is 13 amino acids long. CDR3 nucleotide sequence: TGCAGCGTTGAACAAGACTCTGGAAACACCATATATTTT. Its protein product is CSVEQDSGNTIYF.

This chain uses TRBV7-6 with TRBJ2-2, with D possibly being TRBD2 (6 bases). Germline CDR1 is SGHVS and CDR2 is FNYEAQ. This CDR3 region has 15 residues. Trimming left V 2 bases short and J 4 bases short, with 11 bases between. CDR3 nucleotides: TGTGCCAGCAGCTTACCGGGAGTGGGCACCGGGGAGCTGTTTTTT. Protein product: CASSLPGVGTGELFF.

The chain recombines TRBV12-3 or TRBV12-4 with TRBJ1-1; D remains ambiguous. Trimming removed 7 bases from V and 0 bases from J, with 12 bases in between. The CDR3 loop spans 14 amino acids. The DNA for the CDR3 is TGTGCCAGCACCACCACCGGGGTGAACACTGAAGCTTTCTTT. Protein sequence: CASTTTGVNTEAFF.

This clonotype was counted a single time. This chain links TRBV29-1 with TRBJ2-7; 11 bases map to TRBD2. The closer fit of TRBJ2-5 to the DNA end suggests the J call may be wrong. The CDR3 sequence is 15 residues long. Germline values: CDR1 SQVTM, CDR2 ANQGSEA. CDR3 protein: CSVGLLAGVGETQYF. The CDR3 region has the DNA TGCAGCGTGGGCCTACTAGCGGGAGTAGGAGAGACCCAGTACTTC.

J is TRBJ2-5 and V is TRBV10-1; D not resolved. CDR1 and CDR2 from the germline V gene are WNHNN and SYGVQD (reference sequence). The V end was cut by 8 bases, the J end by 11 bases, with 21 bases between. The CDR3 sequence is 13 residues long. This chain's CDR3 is CASALTVGDEQYF. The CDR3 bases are TGCGCCAGCGCCTTAACGGTTGGGGATGAGCAGTACTTC.

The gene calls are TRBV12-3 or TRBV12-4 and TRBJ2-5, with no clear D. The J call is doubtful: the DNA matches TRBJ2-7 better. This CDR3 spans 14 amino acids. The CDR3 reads CASSMVENLCEQYF. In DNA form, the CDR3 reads TGTGCCAGCAGCATGGTGGAGAACCTATGCGAGCAGTACTTC.

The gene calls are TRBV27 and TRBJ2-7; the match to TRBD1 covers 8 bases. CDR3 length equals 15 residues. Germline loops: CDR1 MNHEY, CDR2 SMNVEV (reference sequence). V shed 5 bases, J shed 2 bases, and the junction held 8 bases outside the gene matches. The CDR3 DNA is TGTGCCAGCAGTCCCGCACGACAGGGGACCTACGAGCAGTACTTC. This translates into CASSPARQGTYEQYF.

The CDR3 DNA follows: TGTGCCAGCAGTTTGGCAGCTCTGAAAGGGGCCCAGTACTTC. It is translated as CASSLAALKGAQYF. The chain recombines TRBV28 with TRBJ2-5; D possibly corresponds to TRBD1 (5 bases). This CDR3 has 14 amino acids. V lost 3 bases and J 9 bases, leaving 17 bases between the germline ends. CDR1 MDHEN and CDR2 SYDVKM come from the germline V gene. The complete variable domain, with remaining parts taken from reference TRBV28 and TRBJ2-5, reads DVKVTQSSRYLVKRTGEKVFLECVQDMDHENMFWYRQDPGLGLRLIYFSYDVKMKEKGDIPEGYSVSREKKERFSLILESASTNQTSMYLCASSLAALKGAQYFGPGTRLLVL.

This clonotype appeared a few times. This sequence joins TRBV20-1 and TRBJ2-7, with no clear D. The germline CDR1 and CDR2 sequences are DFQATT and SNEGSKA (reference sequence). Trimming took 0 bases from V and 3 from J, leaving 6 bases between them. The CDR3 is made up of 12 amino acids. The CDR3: CSARDTNYEQYF. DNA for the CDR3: TGCAGTGCTAGAGACACTAACTACGAGCAGTACTTC.

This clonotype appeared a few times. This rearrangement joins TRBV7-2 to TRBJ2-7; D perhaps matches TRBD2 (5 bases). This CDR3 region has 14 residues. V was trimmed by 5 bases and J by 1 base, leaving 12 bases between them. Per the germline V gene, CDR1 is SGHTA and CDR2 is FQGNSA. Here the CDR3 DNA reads TGTGCCAGCAGCGGGAGAGGACCATCCTACGAGCAGTACTTC. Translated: CASSGRGPSYEQYF.

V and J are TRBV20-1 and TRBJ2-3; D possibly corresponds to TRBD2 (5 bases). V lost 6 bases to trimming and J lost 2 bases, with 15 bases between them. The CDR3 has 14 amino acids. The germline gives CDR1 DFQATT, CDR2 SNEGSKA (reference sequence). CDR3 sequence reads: CSAAPRGDTDTQYF. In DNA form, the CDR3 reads TGCAGTGCAGCCCCACGGGGAGACACAGATACGCAGTATTTT.